This record concerns one T cell receptor beta chain sequence. The sample originates from a study of T cells in localized non-small cell lung cancer. Germline lookup yields CDR1 MDHEN and CDR2 SYDVKM. The CDR3 runs to 14 residues. V lost 5 bases, J lost 2 bases, and 5 bases stayed unmatched. Sequenced by immunoSEQ multiplex PCR; TCRdb stores in-frame clones only, minus some. The data contain fewer than 7,500 clones, about 45% of them singletons. This clonotype was sampled from a man between 35 and 75 years old with stage I lung adenocarcinoma. Sequencing was performed on lymph node tissue, taken before any cancer treatment. The chain carries TRBV28 and TRBJ2-5; 7 bases line up with TRBD1. The CDR3 loop reads CASSGYRGQETQYF. CDR3 sequence (DNA): TGTGCCAGCAGTGGATACAGGGGACAAGAGACCCAGTACTTC.